This entry concerns a single T cell receptor (beta chain). Antigen specificity is unknown. Germline CDR1 reads SGDLS; CDR2 reads YYNGEE. Trimming took 2 bases from V and 6 from J, leaving 11 bases between them. The CDR3 runs to 13 residues. The sample comes from a study of graft-versus-host responses after intestinal transplantation. General observations from the study: Recipient marrow held GvH clones, some first seen in ileum or blood.

Sequencing was performed with immunoSEQ multiplex PCR; in TCRdb, only in-frame clones are kept and a portion is missing. The sample consists of 100,000 to 130,000 clones, 87% of them appearing once. The chain joins TRBV9 to TRBJ1-2, with D unresolved. Here the sequenced sample was unstimulated CD4+ T cells sorted from spleen or lymph node cells, taken before transplant. The source is a human donor who was the organ donor for an intestinal transplant. The CDR3 region is CASSVDTVDGYTF. The CDR3 nucleotides are TGTGCCAGCAGCGTTGACACAGTAGATGGCTACACCTTC.